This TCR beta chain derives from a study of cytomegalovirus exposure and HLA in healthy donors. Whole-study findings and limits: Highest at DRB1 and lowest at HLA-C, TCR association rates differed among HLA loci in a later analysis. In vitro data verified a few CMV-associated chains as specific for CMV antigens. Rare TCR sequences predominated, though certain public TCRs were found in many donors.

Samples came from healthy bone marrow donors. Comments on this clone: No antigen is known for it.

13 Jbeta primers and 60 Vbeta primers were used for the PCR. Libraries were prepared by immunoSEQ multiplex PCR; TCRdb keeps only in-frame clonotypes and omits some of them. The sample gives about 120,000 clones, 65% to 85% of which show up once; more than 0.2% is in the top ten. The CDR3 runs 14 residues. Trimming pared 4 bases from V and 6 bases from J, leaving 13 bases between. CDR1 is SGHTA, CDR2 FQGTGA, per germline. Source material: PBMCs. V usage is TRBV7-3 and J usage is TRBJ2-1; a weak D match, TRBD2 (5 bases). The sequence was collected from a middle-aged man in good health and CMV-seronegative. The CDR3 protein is CASSSDSITNEQFF. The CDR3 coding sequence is TGTGCCAGCAGCTCGGACTCGATTACCAATGAGCAGTTCTTC.